This TCR beta chain was sequenced during a study of CD8 T cells in ankylosing spondylitis. General observations from the study: Several highly homologous variants made up a TCR beta motif, and this motif appeared characteristic of ankylosing spondylitis blood. Reportedly, significant enrichment of disease-linked clones occurred in matched ankylosing spondylitis synovial fluid.

Each TCR beta library was made by quantitative 5'-RACE that incorporated molecular barcodes. TCRdb reanalysed the 5' RACE reads using MiXCR and keeps one entry per CDR3 protein. The top ten hold around 4.5% of the sample, which has under 250,000 distinct CDR3 sequences, approximately 30% seen once. Between the trimmed V and J ends, which lost 6 bases and 0 bases, there was a span of 17 bases. The CDR3 has 15 amino acids. CDR1 and CDR2 from the germline V gene are DFQATT and SNEGSKA (reference sequence). The sample holds many counts of this clonotype. Its antigen is undetermined. Sequencing was carried out using blood, either unsorted or a sorted T cell fraction (not recorded which). This sequence was found in a male donor with ankylosing spondylitis or in good health (not recorded which). V is TRBV20-1 and J is TRBJ1-1, with D maybe TRBD1 (6 bases). CDR3 in amino acids: CSAPDGGAVNTEAFF. Written as DNA, the CDR3 is TGCAGTGCACCCGACGGGGGGGCTGTGAACACTGAAGCTTTCTTT.